The sequence of this T cell receptor (beta chain) was determined in a study of T cell changes during pregnancy in multiple sclerosis. Produced via immunoSEQ multiplex PCR; TCRdb's table is partial and in-frame only. The top ten hold approximately 3.4% of the sample, which has about 74,000 clones, 70% to 90% seen once. The receptor was derived from a female donor with multiple sclerosis, enrolled in a pregnancy study. The material sequenced was peripheral blood, taken before pregnancy.

The CDR3 loop reads CASSVGLAGYEQYF. In DNA, the CDR3 is TGCGCCAGCAGCGTGGGACTAGCGGGTTACGAGCAGTACTTC. This rearrangement joins TRBV5-1 to TRBJ2-7, with TRBD2 identical over 12 bases. The V gene's germline CDR1 is SGHRS and CDR2 YFSETQ. V gave up 4 bases and J gave up 4 bases; unmatched junction bases: 3. This CDR3 is 14 amino acids long.